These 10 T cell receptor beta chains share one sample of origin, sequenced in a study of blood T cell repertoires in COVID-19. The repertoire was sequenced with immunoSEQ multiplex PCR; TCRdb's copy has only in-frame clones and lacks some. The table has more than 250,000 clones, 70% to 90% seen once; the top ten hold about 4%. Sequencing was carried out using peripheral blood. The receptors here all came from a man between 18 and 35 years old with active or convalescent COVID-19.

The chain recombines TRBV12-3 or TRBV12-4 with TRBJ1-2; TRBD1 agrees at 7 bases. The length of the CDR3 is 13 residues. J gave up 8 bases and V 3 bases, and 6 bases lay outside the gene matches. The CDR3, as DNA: TGTGCCAGCAGTTTCCGACAGGGATGGGGCTACACCTTC. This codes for CASSFRQGWGYTF.

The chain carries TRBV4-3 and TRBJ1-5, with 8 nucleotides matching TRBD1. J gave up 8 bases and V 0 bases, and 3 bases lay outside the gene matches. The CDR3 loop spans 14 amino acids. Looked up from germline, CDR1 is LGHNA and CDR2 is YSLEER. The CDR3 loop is CASSQDTGGEPQHF. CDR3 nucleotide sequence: TGCGCCAGCAGCCAAGACACAGGGGGAGAGCCCCAGCATTTT.

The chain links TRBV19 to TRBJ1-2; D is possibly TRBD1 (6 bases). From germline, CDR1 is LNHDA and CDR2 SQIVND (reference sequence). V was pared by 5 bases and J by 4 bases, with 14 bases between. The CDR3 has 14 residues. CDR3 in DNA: TGTGCCAGTAGTGTTCAGGGGCCCTCCTATGGCTACACCTTC. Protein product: CASSVQGPSYGYTF.

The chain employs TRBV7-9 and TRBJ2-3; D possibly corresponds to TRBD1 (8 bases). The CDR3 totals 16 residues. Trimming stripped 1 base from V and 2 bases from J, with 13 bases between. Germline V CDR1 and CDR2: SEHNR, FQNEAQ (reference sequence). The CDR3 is CASSLGTGGATDTQYF. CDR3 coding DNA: TGTGCCAGCAGCTTAGGAACAGGGGGGGCCACAGATACGCAGTATTTT.

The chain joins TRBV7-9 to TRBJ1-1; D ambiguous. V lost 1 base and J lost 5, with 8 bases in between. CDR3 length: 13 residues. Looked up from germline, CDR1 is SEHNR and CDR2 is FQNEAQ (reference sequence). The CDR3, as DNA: TGTGCCAGCAGCTTAGGGAGGGAAACTGAAGCTTTCTTT. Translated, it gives CASSLGRETEAFF.

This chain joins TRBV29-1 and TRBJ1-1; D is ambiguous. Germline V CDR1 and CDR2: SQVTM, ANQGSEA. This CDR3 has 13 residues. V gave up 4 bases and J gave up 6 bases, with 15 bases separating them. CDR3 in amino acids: CSVALGGRAEAFF. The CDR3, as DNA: TGCAGCGTTGCTCTGGGAGGGAGGGCTGAAGCTTTCTTT.

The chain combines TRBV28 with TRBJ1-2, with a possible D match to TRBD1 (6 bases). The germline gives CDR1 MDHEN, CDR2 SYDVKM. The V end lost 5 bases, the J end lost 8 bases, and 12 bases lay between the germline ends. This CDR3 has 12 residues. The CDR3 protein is CASSEQGWGYTF. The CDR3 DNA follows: TGTGCCAGCAGTGAACAGGGCTGGGGCTACACCTTC.

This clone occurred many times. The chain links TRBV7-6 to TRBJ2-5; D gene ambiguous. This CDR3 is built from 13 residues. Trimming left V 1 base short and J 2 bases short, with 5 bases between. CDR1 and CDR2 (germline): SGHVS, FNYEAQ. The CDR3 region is CASSLGEQETQYF. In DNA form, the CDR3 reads TGTGCCAGCAGCTTAGGCGAGCAAGAGACCCAGTACTTC.

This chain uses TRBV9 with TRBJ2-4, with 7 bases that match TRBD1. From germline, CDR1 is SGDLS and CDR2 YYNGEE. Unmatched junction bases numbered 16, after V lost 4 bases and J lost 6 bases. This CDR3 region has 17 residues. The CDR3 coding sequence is TGTGCCAGCAGCCTCTTCCCCGACAGGGTTGGGGGAAACATTCAGTACTTC. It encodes CASSLFPDRVGGNIQYF.

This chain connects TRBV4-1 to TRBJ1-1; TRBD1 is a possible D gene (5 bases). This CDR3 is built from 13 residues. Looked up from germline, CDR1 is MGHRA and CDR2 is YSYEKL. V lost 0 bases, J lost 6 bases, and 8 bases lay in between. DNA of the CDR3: TGCGCCAGCAGCCAAGAGGGGGGAGCTGAAGCTTTCTTT. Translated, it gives CASSQEGGAEAFF.